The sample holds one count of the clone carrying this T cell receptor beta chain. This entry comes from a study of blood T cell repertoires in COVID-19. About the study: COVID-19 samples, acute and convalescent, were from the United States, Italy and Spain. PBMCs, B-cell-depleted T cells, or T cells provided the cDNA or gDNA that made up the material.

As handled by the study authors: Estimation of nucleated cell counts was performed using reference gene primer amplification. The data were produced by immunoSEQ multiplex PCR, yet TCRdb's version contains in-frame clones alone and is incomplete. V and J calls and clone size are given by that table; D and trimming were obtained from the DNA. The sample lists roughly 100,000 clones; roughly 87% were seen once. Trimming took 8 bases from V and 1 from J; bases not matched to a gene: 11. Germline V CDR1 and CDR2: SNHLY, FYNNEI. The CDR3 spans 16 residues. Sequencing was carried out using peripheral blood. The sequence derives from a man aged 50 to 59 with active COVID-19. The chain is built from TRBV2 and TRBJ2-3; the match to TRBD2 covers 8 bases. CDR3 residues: CASLKSGGVGTDTQYF. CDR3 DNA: TGTGCCAGCCTTAAAAGCGGGGGAGTTGGCACAGATACGCAGTATTTT.